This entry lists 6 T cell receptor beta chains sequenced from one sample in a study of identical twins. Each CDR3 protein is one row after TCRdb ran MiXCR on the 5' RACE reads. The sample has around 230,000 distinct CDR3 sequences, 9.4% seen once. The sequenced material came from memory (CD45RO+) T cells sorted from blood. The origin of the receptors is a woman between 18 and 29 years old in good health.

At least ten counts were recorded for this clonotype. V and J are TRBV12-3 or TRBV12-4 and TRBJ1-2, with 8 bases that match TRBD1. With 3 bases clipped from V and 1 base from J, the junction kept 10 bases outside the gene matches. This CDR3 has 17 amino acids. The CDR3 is CASSFRGRGQVNYGYTF. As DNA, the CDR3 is TGTGCCAGCAGTTTCAGGGGCAGGGGGCAAGTTAACTATGGCTACACCTTC.

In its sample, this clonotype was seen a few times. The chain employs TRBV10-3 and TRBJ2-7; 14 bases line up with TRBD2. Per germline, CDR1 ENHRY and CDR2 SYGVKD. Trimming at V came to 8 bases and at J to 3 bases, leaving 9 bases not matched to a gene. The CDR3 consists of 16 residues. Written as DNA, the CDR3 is TGTGCCATCGGTCGGACTAGCGGGGGGATTTTCTACGAGCAGTACTTC. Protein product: CAIGRTSGGIFYEQYF.

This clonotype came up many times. The CDR3 region is CSAGIYTGEQFF. The CDR3 DNA reads as TGCAGCGCAGGAATATATACAGGAGAGCAGTTCTTC. The chain carries TRBV29-1 and TRBJ2-1; possibly TRBD1 for D (5 bases). V lost 7 bases and J 10 bases, leaving 17 bases between the germline ends. Germline V gene sequence: CDR1 SQVTM, CDR2 ANQGSEA. The CDR3 length is 12 residues.

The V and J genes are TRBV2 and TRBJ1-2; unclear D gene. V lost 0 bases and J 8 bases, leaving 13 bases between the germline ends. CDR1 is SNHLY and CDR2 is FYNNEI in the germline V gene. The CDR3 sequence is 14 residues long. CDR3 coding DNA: TGTGCCAGCAGTGAAGCTGCAGACGTGGGAGGCTACACCTTC. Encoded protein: CASSEAADVGGYTF. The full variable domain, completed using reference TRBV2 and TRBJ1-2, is EPEVTQTPSHQVTQMGQEVILRCVPISNHLYFYWYRQILGQKVEFLVSFYNNEISEKSEIFDDQFSVERPDGSNFTLKIRSTKLEDSAMYFCASSEAADVGGYTFGSGTRLTVV.

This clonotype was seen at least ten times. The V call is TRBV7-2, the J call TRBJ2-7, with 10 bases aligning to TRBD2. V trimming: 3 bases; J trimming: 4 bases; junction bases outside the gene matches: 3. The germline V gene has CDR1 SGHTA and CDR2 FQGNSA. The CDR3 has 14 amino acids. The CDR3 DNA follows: TGTGCCAGCAGCTTTAGCGGGAGGAGGTACGAGCAGTACTTC. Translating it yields CASSFSGRRYEQYF.

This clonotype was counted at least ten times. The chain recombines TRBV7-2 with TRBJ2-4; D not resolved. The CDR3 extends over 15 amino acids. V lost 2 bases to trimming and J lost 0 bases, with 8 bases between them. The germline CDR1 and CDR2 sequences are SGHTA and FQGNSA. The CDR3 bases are TGTGCCAGCAGCTTAAGGACCGCAGCCAAAAACATTCAGTACTTC. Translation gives CASSLRTAAKNIQYF. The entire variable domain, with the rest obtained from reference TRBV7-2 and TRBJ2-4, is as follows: GAGVSQSPSNKVTEKGKDVELRCDPISGHTALYWYRQSLGQGLEFLIYFQGNSAPDKSGLPSDRFSAERTGGSVSTLTIQRTQQEDSAVYLCASSLRTAAKNIQYFGAGTRLSVL.